The clone carrying this TCR beta chain showed up many times. Whole blood, 2 to 2.5 ml, came from adult healthy volunteers. Blood and skin TCR RNA was reverse transcribed with alpha and beta constant primers. TCRdb independently ran MiXCR on the 5' RACE reads; one entry per CDR3 protein. This table holds tens of thousands of distinct CDR3 sequences, under 30% found once. The sample is drawn from a study of naive and memory T cell subsets. The source is a female donor in good health.

The CDR3 sequence is CSARGPGGRDSPLHF. Written as DNA, the CDR3 is TGCAGTGCTAGGGGGCCAGGTGGCAGGGATTCACCCCTCCACTTT. J is TRBJ1-6 and V is TRBV20-1; maybe TRBD1 (5 bases). V dropped 3 bases and J dropped 8 bases, with 17 bases sitting between them. Looked up from germline, CDR1 is DFQATT and CDR2 is SNEGSKA (reference sequence). CDR3 length equals 15 residues.